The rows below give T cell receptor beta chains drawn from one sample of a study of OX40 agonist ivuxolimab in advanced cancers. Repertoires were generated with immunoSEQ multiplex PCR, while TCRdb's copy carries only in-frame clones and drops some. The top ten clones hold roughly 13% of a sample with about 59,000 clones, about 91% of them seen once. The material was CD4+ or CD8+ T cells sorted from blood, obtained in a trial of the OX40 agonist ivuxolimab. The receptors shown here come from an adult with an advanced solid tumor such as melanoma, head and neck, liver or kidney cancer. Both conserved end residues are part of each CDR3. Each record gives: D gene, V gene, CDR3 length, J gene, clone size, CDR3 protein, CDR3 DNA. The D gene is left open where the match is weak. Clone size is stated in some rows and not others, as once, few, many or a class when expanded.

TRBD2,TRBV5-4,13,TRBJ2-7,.,CASRLAGDREQYF,TGTGCCAGCAGACTAGCGGGAGACAGGGAGCAGTACTTC
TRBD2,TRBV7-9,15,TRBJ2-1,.,CASSPRLAGGVEQFF,TGTGCCAGCAGCCCCCGACTAGCGGGAGGGGTTGAGCAGTTCTTC
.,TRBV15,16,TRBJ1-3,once,CATSTLYRESGNTIYF,TGTGCCACCAGCACACTATACAGGGAATCTGGAAACACCATATATTTT
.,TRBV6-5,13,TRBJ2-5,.,CASSYHGGETQYF,TGTGCCAGCAGTTACCATGGGGGGGAGACCCAGTACTTC
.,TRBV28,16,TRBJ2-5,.,CASSLSAGSFRETQYF,TGTGCCAGCAGTTTATCGGCAGGGAGTTTTCGAGAGACCCAGTACTTC
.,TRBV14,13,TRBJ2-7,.,CASSQEGGYEQYF,TGTGCCAGCAGTCAAGAGGGCGGCTACGAGCAGTACTTC
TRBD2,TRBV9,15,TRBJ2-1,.,CASSTIAGRYNEQFF,TGTGCCAGCAGCACAATAGCGGGTAGATACAATGAGCAGTTCTTC
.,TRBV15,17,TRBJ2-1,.,CATSRGRPADLYNEQFF,TGTGCCACCAGCAGAGGGAGACCAGCGGACTTATACAATGAGCAGTTCTTC
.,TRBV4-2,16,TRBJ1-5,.,CASSPSRGGGDQPQHF,TGTGCCAGCAGCCCGTCGCGGGGGGGCGGCGATCAGCCCCAGCATTTT
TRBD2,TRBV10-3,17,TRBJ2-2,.,CAISGRPGTRNTGELFF,TGTGCCATCAGTGGCCGACCCGGGACTAGGAACACCGGGGAGCTGTTTTTT
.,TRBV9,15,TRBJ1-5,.,CASSGGVGTNQPQHF,TGTGCCAGCAGCGGGGGCGTGGGCACAAATCAGCCCCAGCATTTT
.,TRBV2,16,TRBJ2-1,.,CASSESGYSSYNEQFF,TGTGCCAGCAGTGAATCCGGCTATAGCTCCTACAATGAGCAGTTCTTC
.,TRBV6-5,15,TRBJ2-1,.,CASSYYGSSYNEQFF,TGTGCCAGCAGTTACTACGGGAGTTCCTACAATGAGCAGTTCTTC
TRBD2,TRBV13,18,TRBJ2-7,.,CASSLGTTGTSGAYEQYF,TGTGCCAGCAGCTTAGGCACAACCGGGACTAGCGGGGCCTACGAGCAGTACTTC
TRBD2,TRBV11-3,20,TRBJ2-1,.,CASSLRAVNSGTSGINEQFF,TGTGCCAGCAGCTTAAGGGCCGTGAATTCCGGGACTAGCGGGATAAATGAGCAGTTCTTC
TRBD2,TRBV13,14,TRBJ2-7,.,CASSLKREPYEQYF,TGTGCCAGCAGCTTAAAGCGGGAACCCTACGAGCAGTACTTC
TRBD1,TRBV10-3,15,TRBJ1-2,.,CAIRRGTEANYGYTF,TGTGCCATCAGGAGGGGGACAGAAGCTAACTATGGCTACACCTTC